A selection of T cell receptor beta chains follows, all from one sample in a study of T cells in tuberculosis. TCRdb's copy holds only in-frame clones and misses some; the assay was immunoSEQ multiplex PCR. The repertoire holds 40,000 to 45,000 clones, about 95% seen once, with 7.5% in the top ten. The source material was PBMCs. The receptors derive from a donor aged 10 to 29 with latent tuberculosis or without tuberculosis infection. Both conserved end residues are part of each CDR3. Each record gives: CDR3 protein, J gene, V gene.

CASSLRGRGYTF	TRBJ1-2	TRBV7-2
CASSPPLQTYNEQFF	TRBJ2-1	TRBV27
CASSRPGTGTPSYEQYF	TRBJ2-7	TRBV7-9
CASSPRHMNTEAFF	TRBJ1-1	TRBV7-6
CAWSTRVMSAGEQYF	TRBJ2-7	TRBV30
CASSLGTGGTGYTF	TRBJ1-2	TRBV7-3
CASSADRPEAFF	TRBJ1-1	TRBV7-9
CATLTVPMEAFF	TRBJ1-1	TRBV19
CASSEYETGGPDTF	TRBJ1-2	TRBV25-1
CASSPRDSGSAQHF	TRBJ1-5	TRBV7-8
CASSLTTGIYGYTF	TRBJ1-2	TRBV5-5
CASSPIMTVNTEAFF	TRBJ1-1	TRBV5-5
CASDQATGTLNTEAFF	TRBJ1-1	TRBV2
CASSYHQGLRDTQYF	TRBJ2-3	TRBV6-5
CASSPHSGRASADTQYF	TRBJ2-3	TRBV5-5
CASSVDPSGGDTEQFF	TRBJ2-1	TRBV9
CASSYQGMNTEAFF	TRBJ1-1	TRBV6-6
CASCGDILNTEAFF	TRBJ1-1	TRBV6-1
CASSEGQGDTEAFF	TRBJ1-1	TRBV6-1
CASFPTGNTGELFF	TRBJ2-2	TRBV2
CASSGSGTGDYGYTF	TRBJ1-2	TRBV5-1
CASSPDTGGYTF	TRBJ1-2	TRBV5-6
CATRMDSTYEQYF	TRBJ2-7	TRBV11-2
CASSLGGYTF	TRBJ1-2	TRBV6-6
CASSDRDQPQHF	TRBJ1-5	TRBV6-5
CASSVRPTSPSTDTQYF	TRBJ2-3	TRBV9
CASSPIGTAEKLFF	TRBJ1-4	TRBV6-1
CASSKGREQGGPIQETQYF	TRBJ2-5	TRBV21-1
CASSRSGFSTDTQYF	TRBJ2-3	TRBV27
CASSRTGEVYEQYF	TRBJ2-7	TRBV6-5
CASSLGLEGPYEQYF	TRBJ2-7	TRBV5-1
CATRTGGAPFGNQPQHF	TRBJ1-5	TRBV19
CASSLLGQGASHEQYF	TRBJ2-7	TRBV27
CASSEGVNNYGYTF	TRBJ1-2	TRBV18
CASSYGTGNEKLFF	TRBJ1-4	TRBV5-4
CATAGTSGKGGELFF	TRBJ2-2	TRBV10-3
CASKAQGFYGYTF	TRBJ1-2	TRBV6-1
CASSLDLAGGPYEQYF	TRBJ2-7	TRBV5-1
CASSSSAGGPYGYTF	TRBJ1-2	TRBV7-2
CASLLGEGLSNNEQFF	TRBJ2-1	TRBV4-2
CASSFPRGSSYEQYF	TRBJ2-7	TRBV7-9
CASSGTRRTDTQYF	TRBJ2-3	TRBV6-6
CASSKSYEQYF	TRBJ2-7	TRBV6-1
CASTSDRVGNSPLHF	TRBJ1-6	TRBV6-1
CASSLTRGNSYTGELFF	TRBJ2-2	TRBV18
CASSLSSTSGNYEQYF	TRBJ2-7	TRBV11-2
CASSDGTAYEQYF	TRBJ2-7	TRBV11-2
CASSLGQGSEFF	TRBJ2-1	TRBV5-1
CSVRDSNYGYTF	TRBJ1-2	TRBV29-1